Shown below are 10 T cell receptor beta chains from a single sample sequenced in a study of cytomegalovirus exposure and HLA in healthy donors. TCRdb keeps only in-frame clones here, not all; method: immunoSEQ multiplex PCR. In the table there are about 360,000 clones, 86% of which are singletons. The sequencing sample was made of PBMCs. Every receptor here comes from a woman in her late teens or twenties in good health and CMV-seronegative.

The chain employs TRBV11-2 and TRBJ2-1; the D gene is possibly TRBD2 (5 bases). Trimming stripped 8 bases from V and 4 bases from J, with 12 bases between. Germline V gene lookup returns CDR1 SGHAT and CDR2 FQNNGV. The CDR3 contains 13 residues. In DNA form, the CDR3 reads TGTGCCAGCGGAGGTACGGATTACAATGAGCAGTTCTTC. Translation gives CASGGTDYNEQFF.

The chain is built from TRBV28 and TRBJ1-5, with TRBD1 matching 8 bases. From germline, CDR1 is MDHEN and CDR2 SYDVKM. V trimming: 5 bases; J trimming: 4 bases; junction bases outside the gene matches: 4. This CDR3 is built from 14 residues. The DNA of the CDR3 is TGTGCCAGCAGTACCGACAGGGGAAATCAGCCCCAGCATTTT. This encodes CASSTDRGNQPQHF.

V gene TRBV6-1 combines with J gene TRBJ2-3; 8 nucleotides line up with TRBD1. Germline V gives CDR1 MNHNS, CDR2 SASEGT. The CDR3 is 14 residues long. Trimming cost V 7 bases and J 6 bases; bases outside gene matches: 9. This CDR3 reads CASNIRQGWDTQYF. CDR3 sequence (DNA): TGTGCCAGCAACATAAGACAGGGGTGGGATACGCAGTATTTT.

The V gene is TRBV27, the J gene TRBJ2-7, with D tentatively TRBD1 (6 bases). The germline V gene encodes CDR1 MNHEY and CDR2 SMNVEV (reference sequence). Trimming stripped 6 bases from V and 6 bases from J, with 15 bases between. The CDR3 totals 13 residues. The CDR3 region is CASRGAVGAEQYF. The CDR3 nucleotides read TGTGCCAGCAGGGGGGCTGTCGGCGCCGAGCAGTACTTC.

The chain has TRBV5-1 and TRBJ2-5; TRBD2 matches 7 bases. This CDR3 is built from 15 residues. V was clipped by 4 bases and J by 1 base; unmatched bases: 7. Germline loops: CDR1 SGHRS, CDR2 YFSETQ. CDR3 loop: CASSTLAGPQETQYF. Written as DNA, the CDR3 is TGCGCCAGCAGCACCTTAGCGGGTCCCCAAGAGACCCAGTACTTC.

This chain links TRBV29-1 with TRBJ2-2; D possibly corresponds to TRBD1 (5 bases). With 4 bases removed from V and 6 bases from J, the gap between germline ends came to 12 bases. The germline V gene has CDR1 SQVTM and CDR2 ANQGSEA. The CDR3 is 13 amino acids. Written as DNA, the CDR3 is TGCAGCGTTGTAAGACAGATCCCCGGGGAGCTGTTTTTT. It translates to CSVVRQIPGELFF.

V usage is TRBV6-5 and J usage is TRBJ2-6; 8 bases agree with TRBD1. V shed 6 bases, J shed 0 bases, and the junction held 1 base outside the gene matches. This CDR3 comprises 15 residues. In germline, CDR1 is MNHEY, CDR2 SVGAGI. The CDR3 DNA reads as TGTGCCAGCAGCCAGGGGGCCTCTGGGGCCAACGTCCTGACTTTC. Translated: CASSQGASGANVLTF.

The chain couples TRBV28 to TRBJ2-7; no clear D gene. CDR3 length: 14 residues. Trimming left V 6 bases short and J 2 bases short, with 14 bases between. The germline CDR1 and CDR2 sequences are MDHEN and SYDVKM. The chain's CDR3 is CASSPPGLAYEQYF. The CDR3, as DNA: TGTGCCAGCAGCCCCCCTGGGCTCGCCTACGAGCAGTACTTC.

The CDR3 sequence is CASSINGGDSYEQYF. CDR3 DNA sequence: TGTGCCAGTAGTATAAACGGGGGGGACTCCTACGAGCAGTACTTC. V is TRBV19 and J is TRBJ2-7; TRBD2 aligns across 8 bases. The ends lost 2 bases at V and 0 bases at J; junction bases unmatched: 3. Germline V lookup: CDR1 LNHDA, CDR2 SQIVND (reference sequence). This CDR3 is 15 amino acids long.

DNA for the CDR3: TGCGCCAGCAGCTTGAGGGCAGGGCGTCAAGATGGCTACACCTTC. This sequence encodes CASSLRAGRQDGYTF. This chain links TRBV5-1 with TRBJ1-2; D may be TRBD1 (5 bases). CDR1 is SGHRS and CDR2 is YFSETQ in the germline V gene. This CDR3 region has 15 residues. V lost 1 base to trimming and J lost 6 bases, with 16 bases between them.